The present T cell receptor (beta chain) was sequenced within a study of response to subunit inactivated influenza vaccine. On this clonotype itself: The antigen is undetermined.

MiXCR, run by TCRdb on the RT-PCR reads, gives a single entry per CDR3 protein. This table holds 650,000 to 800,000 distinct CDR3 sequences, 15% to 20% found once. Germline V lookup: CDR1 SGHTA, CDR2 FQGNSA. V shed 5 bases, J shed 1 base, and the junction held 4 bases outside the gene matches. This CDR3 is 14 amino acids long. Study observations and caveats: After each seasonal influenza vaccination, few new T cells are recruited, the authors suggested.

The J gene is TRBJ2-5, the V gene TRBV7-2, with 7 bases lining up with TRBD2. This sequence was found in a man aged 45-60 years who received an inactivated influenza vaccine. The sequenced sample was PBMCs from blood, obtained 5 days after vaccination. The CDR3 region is CASSLLAAQETQYF. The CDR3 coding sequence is TGTGCCAGCAGCCTGCTAGCGGCCCAAGAGACCCAGTACTTC. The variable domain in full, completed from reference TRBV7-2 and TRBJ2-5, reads GAGVSQSPSNKVTEKGKDVELRCDPISGHTALYWYRQSLGQGLEFLIYFQGNSAPDKSGLPSDRFSAERTGGSVSTLTIQRTQQEDSAVYLCASSLLAAQETQYFGPGTRLLVL.